Following are 4 T cell receptor beta chains from one sample sequenced in a study of regulatory T cells in long-lasting Graves disease. As for time point: newly diagnosed GD, antithyroid drugs for less than 3 months. PBMCs provided the RNA from which the TCR library was made. Arm-PCR with iRepertoire HTBI primers amplified the CDR3 regions for these TCR beta libraries. MiXCR, applied by TCRdb to the multiplex PCR reads, yields one record per CDR3 protein. The sample holds roughly 520,000 distinct CDR3 sequences; 9.5% to 15% are singletons and the top ten take roughly 9.3%. This sample was shared with a second study, whose subject was T cells in Graves' hyperthyroidism and ophthalmopathy.

The sample consisted of peripheral blood mononuclear cells (PBMCs), taken at new diagnosis, from a patient treated with antithyroid drugs. The receptors shown here come from a woman aged 25 to 39 with Graves disease.

This clonotype appeared many times. The V gene is TRBV6-6, the J gene TRBJ2-1, with TRBD2 matching over 12 bases. From germline, CDR1 is MNHNY and CDR2 SVGAGI (reference sequence). With V trimmed by 0 bases and J by 6 bases, 12 bases remained unmatched. This CDR3 has 19 residues. In DNA, the CDR3 is TGTGCCAGCAGTTACTCGGGGCTAGCGGGAGGGAGGAGGGTCAATGAGCAGTTCTTC. Its translation: CASSYSGLAGGRRVNEQFF.

This clonotype was counted between two and nine times. The junction and the germline gene differ at one end; a read error may be behind it. The V call is TRBV13, the J call TRBJ2-1; D may match TRBD1 or TRBD2 (5 bases each). The CDR3 length is 15 residues. Germline V gene lookup returns CDR1 PRHDT and CDR2 FYEKMQ (reference sequence). As DNA, the CDR3 is TGTGCCGGCAGCTTAACGGGACCCTACGACAATGAGCAGTTCTTC. Protein product: CAGSLTGPYDNEQFF.

This clonotype appeared many times. The chain uses TRBV12-3 or TRBV12-4 and TRBJ2-1; D not resolved. CDR3 length equals 13 residues. The V gene lost 5 bases and the J gene lost 10 bases, with 15 bases spanning the gap. The CDR3 sequence: CASSRRPRTEQFF. As DNA, the CDR3 is TGTGCCAGCAGTCGACGCCCGAGGACGGAGCAGTTCTTC.

In regard to this clonotype: An end of the junction differs from the germline gene, which may be a read error. The chain is built from TRBV11-2 and TRBJ2-3; no reliable D call. CDR1 is SGHAT and CDR2 is FQNNGV in the germline V gene. The CDR3 runs to 19 residues. CDR3 sequence (DNA): TGCGCCAGCAGCCAAGAAGTTTCCGCAGGACCTGCTAGCACAGATACGCAGTATTTT. Translated: CASSQEVSAGPASTDTQYF. The full variable domain, its missing parts supplied by reference TRBV11-2 and TRBJ2-3, is EAGVAQSPRYKIIEKRQSVAFWCNPISGHATLYWYQQILGQGPKLLIQFQNNGVVDDSQLPKDRFSAERLKGVDSTLKIQPAKLEDSAVYLCASSQEVSAGPASTDTQYFGPGTRLTVL.